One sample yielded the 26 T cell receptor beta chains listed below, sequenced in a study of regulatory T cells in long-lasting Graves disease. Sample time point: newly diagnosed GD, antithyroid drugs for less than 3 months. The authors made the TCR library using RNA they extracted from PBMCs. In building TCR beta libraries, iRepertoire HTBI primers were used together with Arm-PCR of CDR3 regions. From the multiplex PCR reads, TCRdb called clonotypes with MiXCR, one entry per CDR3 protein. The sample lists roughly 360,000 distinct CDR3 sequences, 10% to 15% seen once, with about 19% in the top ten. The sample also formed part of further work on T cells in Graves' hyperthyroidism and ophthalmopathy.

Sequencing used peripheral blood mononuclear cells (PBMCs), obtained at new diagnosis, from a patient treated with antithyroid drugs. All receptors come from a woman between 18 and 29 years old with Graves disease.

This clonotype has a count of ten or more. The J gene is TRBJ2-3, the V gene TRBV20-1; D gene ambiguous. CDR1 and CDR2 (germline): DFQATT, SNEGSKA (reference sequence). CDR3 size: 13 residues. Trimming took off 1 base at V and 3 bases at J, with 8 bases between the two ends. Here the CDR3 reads CSARAMDTDTQYF. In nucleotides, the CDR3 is TGCAGTGCTAGAGCGATGGATACAGATACGCAGTATTTT.

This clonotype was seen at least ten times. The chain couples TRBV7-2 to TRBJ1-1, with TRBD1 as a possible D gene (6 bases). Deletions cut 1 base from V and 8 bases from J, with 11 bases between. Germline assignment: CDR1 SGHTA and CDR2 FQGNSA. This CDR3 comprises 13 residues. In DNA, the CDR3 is TGTGCCAGCAGCTTAGGGGCCAGGGGCGAAGCTTTCTTT. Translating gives CASSLGARGEAFF.

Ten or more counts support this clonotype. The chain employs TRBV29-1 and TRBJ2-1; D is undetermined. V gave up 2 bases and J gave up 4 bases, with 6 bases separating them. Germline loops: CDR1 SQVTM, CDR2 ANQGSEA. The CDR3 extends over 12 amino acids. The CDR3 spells CSVERVYNEQFF. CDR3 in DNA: TGCAGCGTTGAAAGGGTTTACAATGAGCAGTTCTTC.

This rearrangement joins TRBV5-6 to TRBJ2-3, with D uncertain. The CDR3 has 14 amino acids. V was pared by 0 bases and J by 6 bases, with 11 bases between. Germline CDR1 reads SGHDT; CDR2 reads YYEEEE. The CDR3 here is CASSLEARDDTQYF. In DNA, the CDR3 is TGTGCCAGCAGCTTGGAGGCTAGAGACGATACGCAGTATTTT.

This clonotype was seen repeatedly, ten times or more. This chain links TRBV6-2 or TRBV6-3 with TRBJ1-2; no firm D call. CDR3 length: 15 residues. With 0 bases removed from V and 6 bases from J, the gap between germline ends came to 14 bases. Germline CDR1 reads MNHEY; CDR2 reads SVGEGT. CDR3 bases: TGTGCCAGCAGTTACTCGGCTCGGAACCCCGATGGCTACACCTTC. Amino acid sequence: CASSYSARNPDGYTF.

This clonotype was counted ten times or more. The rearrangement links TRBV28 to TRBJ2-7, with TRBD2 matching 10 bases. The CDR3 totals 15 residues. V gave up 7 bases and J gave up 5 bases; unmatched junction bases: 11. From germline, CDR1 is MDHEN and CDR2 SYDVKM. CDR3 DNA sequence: TGTGCCAGCACGACGATAGCGGGAGGTCGCAACGAGCAGTACTTC. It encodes CASTTIAGGRNEQYF. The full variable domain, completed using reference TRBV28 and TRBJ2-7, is DVKVTQSSRYLVKRTGEKVFLECVQDMDHENMFWYRQDPGLGLRLIYFSYDVKMKEKGDIPEGYSVSREKKERFSLILESASTNQTSMYLCASTTIAGGRNEQYFGPGTRLTVT.

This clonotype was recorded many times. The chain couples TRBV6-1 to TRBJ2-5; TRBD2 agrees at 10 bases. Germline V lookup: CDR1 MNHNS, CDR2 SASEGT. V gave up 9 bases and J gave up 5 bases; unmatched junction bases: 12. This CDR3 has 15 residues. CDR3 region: CASLIAGGGWETQYF. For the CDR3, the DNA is TGTGCCAGTCTCATAGCGGGAGGAGGATGGGAGACCCAGTACTTC.

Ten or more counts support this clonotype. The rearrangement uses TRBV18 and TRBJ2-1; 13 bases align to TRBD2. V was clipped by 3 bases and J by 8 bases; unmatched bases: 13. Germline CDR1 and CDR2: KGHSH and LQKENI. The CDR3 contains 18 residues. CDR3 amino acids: CASSPLTSGRPSGDEQFF. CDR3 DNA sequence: TGTGCCAGCTCACCTCTGACTAGCGGGAGGCCCTCAGGGGATGAGCAGTTCTTC.

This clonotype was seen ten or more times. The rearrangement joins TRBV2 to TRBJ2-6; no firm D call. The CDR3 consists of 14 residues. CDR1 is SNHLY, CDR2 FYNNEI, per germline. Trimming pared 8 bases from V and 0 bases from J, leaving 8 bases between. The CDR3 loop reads CASLRYSGANVLTF. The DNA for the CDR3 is TGTGCCAGCTTGCGGTACTCTGGGGCCAACGTCCTGACTTTC.

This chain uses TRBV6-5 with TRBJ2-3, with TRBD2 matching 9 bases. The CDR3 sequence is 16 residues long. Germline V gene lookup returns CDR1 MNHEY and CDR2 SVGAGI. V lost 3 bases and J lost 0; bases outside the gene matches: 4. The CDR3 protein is CASSYERGASTDTQYF. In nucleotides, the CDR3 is TGTGCCAGCAGTTATGAGCGGGGGGCAAGCACAGATACGCAGTATTTT.

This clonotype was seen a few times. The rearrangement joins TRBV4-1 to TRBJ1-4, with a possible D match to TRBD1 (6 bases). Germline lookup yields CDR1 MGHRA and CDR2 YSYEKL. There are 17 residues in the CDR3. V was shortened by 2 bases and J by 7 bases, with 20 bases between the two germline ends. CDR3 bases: TGCGCCAGCAGCCAATGGGATTTGACAGGAGGGCGTGAAAAACTGTTTTTT. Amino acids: CASSQWDLTGGREKLFF.

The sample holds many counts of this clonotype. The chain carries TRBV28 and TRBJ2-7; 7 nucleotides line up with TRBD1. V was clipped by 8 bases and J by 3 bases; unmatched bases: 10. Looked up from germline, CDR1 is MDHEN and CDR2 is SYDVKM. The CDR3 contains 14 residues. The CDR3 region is CASLKFRGIYEQYF. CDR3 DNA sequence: TGTGCCAGCCTTAAATTCAGGGGGATCTACGAGCAGTACTTC.

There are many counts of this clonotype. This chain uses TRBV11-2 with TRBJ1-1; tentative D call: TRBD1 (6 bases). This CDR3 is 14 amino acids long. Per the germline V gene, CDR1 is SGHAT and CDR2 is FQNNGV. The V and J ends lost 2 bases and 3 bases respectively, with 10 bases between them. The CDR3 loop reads CASSLRGADTEAFF. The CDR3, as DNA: TGTGCCAGCAGCTTACGGGGGGCAGACACTGAAGCTTTCTTT.

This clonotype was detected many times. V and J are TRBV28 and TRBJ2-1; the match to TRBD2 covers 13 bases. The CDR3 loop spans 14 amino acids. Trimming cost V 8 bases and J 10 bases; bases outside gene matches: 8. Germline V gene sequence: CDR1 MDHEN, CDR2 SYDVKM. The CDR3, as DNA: TGTGCCAGCGTGACAGGGGGACTAGCGGGAGAGCAGTTCTTC. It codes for CASVTGGLAGEQFF.

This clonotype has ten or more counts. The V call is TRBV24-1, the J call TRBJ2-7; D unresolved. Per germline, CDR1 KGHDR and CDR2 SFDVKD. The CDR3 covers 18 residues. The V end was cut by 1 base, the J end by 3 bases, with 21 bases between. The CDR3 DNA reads TGTGCCACCAGTGATTTTCAGCGTCGACTTGAGCACTACTACGAGCAGTACGTC. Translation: CATSDFQRRLEHYYEQYV.

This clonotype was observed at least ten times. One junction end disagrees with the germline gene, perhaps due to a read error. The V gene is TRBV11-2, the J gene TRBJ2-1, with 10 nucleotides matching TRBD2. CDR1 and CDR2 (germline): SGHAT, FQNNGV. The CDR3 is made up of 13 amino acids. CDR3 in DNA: TGTGCCAGCAGCTTATTGAGGGGGACTAGCGCGATCTTC. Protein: CASSLLRGTSAIF.

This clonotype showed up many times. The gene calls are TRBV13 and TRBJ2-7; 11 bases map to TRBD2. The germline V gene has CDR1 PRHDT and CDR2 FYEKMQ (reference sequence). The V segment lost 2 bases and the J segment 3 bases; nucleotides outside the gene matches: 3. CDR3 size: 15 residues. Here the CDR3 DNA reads TGTGCCAGCAGCTTACGCGGACTAGCGGGCTACGAGCAGTACGTC. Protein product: CASSLRGLAGYEQYV.

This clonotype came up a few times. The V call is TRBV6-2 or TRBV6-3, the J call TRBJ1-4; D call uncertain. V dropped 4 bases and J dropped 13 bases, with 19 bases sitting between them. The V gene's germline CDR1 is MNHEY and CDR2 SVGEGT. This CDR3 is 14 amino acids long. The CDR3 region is CASSSIAPAFGLFF. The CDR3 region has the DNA TGTGCCAGCAGTTCAATAGCCCCGGCGTTTGGACTGTTTTTT.

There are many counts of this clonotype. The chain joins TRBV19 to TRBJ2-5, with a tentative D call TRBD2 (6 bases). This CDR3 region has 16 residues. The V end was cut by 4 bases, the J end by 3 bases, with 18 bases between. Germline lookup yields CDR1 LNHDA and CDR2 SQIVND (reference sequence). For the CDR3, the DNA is TGTGCCAGTAGTACCCTATGGAGGGCAAGGAAAGAGACCCAGTACTTC. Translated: CASSTLWRARKETQYF.

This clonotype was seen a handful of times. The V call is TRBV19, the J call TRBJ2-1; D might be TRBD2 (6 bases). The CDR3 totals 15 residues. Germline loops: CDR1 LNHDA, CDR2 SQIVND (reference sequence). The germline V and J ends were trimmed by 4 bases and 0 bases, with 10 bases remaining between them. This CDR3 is CASSRGLYSYNEQFF. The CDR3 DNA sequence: TGTGCCAGTAGTAGGGGACTTTACTCCTACAATGAGCAGTTCTTC.

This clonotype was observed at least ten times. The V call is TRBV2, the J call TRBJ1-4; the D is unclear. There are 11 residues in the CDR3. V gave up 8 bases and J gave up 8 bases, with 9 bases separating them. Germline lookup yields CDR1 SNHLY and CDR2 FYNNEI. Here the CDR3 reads CASVLNEKLFF. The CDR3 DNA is TGTGCCAGCGTACTCAACGAAAAACTGTTTTTT.

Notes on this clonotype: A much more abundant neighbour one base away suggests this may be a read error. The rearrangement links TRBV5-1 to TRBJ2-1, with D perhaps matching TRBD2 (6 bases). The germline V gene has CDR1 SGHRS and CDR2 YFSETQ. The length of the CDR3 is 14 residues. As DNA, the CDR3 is TGCGCCAGCAGGGAGGGGTTCTCCTACAATGAGCAGATCTTC. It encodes CASREGFSYNEQIF. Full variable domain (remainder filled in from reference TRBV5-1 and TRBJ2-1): KAGVTQTPRYLIKTRGQQVTLSCSPISGHRSVSWYQQTPGQGLQFLFEYFSETQRNKGNFPGRFSGRQFSNSRSEMNVSTLELGDSALYLCASREGFSYNEQIFGPGTRLTVL.

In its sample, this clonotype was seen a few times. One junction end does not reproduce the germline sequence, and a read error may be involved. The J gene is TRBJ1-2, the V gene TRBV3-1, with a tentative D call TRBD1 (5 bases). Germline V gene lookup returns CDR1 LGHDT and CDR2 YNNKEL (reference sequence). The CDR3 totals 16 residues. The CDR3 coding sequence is TGTGCCAGCACCCAATCTGGACAAGGGTGGGGCTATGGCTACACCTTC. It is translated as CASTQSGQGWGYGYTF.

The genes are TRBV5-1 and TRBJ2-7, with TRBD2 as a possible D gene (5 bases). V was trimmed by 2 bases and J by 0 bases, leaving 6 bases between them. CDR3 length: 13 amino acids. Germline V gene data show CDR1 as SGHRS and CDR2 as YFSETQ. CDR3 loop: CASSFDYSYEQYF. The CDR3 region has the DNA TGCGCCAGCAGCTTCGACTACTCCTACGAGCAGTACTTC. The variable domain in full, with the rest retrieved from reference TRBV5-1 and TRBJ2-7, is KAGVTQTPRYLIKTRGQQVTLSCSPISGHRSVSWYQQTPGQGLQFLFEYFSETQRNKGNFPGRFSGRQFSNSRSEMNVSTLELGDSALYLCASSFDYSYEQYFGPGTRLTVT.

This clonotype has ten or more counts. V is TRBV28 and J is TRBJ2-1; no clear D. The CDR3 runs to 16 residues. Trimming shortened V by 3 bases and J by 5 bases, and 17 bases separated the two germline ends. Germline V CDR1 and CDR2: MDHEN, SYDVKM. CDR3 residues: CASSFESFKEDNEQFF. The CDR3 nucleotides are TGTGCCAGCAGTTTTGAGAGTTTCAAAGAGGACAATGAGCAGTTCTTC.

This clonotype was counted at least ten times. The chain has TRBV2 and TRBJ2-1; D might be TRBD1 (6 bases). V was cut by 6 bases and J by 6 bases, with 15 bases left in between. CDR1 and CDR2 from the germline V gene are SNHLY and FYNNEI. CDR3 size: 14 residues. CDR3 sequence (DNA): TGTGCCAGCAGGGGGGACAAAAACCCCAATGAGCAGTTCTTC. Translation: CASRGDKNPNEQFF.